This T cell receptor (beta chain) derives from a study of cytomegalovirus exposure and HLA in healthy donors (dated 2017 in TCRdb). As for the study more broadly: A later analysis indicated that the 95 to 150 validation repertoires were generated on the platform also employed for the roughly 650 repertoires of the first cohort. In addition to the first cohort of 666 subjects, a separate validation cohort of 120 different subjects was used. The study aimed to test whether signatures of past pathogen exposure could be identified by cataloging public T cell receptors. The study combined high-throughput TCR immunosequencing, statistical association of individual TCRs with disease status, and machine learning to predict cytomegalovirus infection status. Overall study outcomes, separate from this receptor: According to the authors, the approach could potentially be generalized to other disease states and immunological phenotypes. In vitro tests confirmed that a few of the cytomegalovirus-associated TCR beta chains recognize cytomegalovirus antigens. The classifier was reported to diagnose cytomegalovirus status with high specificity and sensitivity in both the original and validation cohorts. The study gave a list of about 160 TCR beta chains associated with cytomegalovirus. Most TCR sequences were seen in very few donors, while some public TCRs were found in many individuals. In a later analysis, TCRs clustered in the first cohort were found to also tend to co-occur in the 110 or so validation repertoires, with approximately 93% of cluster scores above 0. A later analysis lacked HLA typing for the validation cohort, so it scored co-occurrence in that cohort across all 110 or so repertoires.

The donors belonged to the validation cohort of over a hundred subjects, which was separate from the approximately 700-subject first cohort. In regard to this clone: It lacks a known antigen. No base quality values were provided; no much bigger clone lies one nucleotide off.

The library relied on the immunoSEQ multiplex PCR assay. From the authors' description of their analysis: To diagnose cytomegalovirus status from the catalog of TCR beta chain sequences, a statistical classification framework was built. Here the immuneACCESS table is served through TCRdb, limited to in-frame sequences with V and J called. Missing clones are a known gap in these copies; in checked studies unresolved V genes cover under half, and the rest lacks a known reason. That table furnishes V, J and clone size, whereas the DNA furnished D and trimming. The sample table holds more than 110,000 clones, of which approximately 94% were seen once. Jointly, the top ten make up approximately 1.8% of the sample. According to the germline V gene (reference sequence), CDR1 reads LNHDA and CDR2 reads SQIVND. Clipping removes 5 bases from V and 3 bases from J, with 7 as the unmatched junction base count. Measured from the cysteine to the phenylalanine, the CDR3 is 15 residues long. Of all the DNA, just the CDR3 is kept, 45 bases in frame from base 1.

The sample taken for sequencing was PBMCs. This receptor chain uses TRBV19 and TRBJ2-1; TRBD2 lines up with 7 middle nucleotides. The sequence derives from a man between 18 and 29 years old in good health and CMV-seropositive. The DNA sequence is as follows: TGTGCCAGTAGTTCCCCTAGCGGAAGCTACAATGAGCAGTTCTTC. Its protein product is CASSSPSGSYNEQFF.